This TCR beta chain was identified during a study of T cells in Graves' hyperthyroidism and ophthalmopathy. Study findings and constraints: Most thyroid clonotypes expanded above 0.001 were also detected in blood. The model predicted ophthalmopathy a median roughly six months before onset.

Template material for amplifying TCR beta CDR3 regions consisted of RNA transcripts. HTBI primers were the set used in a first-round RT-PCR of the TCR CDR3. TCRdb used MiXCR to reprocess the multiplex PCR reads, holding one entry per CDR3 protein. The repertoire holds around 620,000 distinct CDR3 sequences, with 46% as singletons. V lost 6 bases and J lost 9, with 17 bases in between. CDR1 is ENHRY and CDR2 is SYGVKD in the germline V gene. The CDR3 length is 13 residues. Investigators excluded patients with uncontrolled infection, other autoimmune disease, pregnancy or lactation. Clinicians diagnosed patients from clinical symptoms, serum thyroxine and TRAb, thyroid ultrasound and orbital computed tomography. A word on this clonotype: Antigen unknown.

The receptor's source is an adult woman with Graves' disease, either hyperthyroidism or ophthalmopathy (not recorded which). The specimen sequenced was peripheral blood or thyroid tissue (not recorded which). The chain links TRBV10-3 to TRBJ2-5; TRBD1 or TRBD2 may be the D gene (6 bases each). CDR3 sequence reads: CAIRRDKNQPQYF. CDR3 DNA sequence: TGTGCCATCAGGCGGGACAAAAATCAGCCCCAGTACTTC.